The present TCR beta chain was sequenced within a study of cytomegalovirus exposure and HLA in healthy donors. Study-level results: In vitro data verified a few CMV-associated chains as specific for CMV antigens. For cytomegalovirus status, the classifier reportedly gave diagnoses with high specificity and sensitivity. Sequencing probably produced one cluster of sequence variants that were highly shared.

At the time of sampling, donors were nominally healthy, though unrecorded immune exposures were likely. Primers included in the PCR were 60 Vbeta and 13 Jbeta primers. Clones were sequenced by immunoSEQ multiplex PCR, and TCRdb holds only the in-frame ones, with some missing. The sample has 95,000 to 150,000 clones; the top ten hold 3% to 4.5%. A word on this clone: What it recognizes is unknown. Other nucleotide sequences from this sample produce the same CDR3.

V shed 3 bases and J shed 1 base, with 3 bases lying between them. The CDR3 spans 12 residues. Per the germline V gene, CDR1 is SEHNR and CDR2 is FQNEAQ (reference sequence). The sequencing input was PBMCs. This TCR was sampled from a man younger than 35 in good health and CMV-seronegative. The chain joins TRBV7-9 to TRBJ1-1; no reliable D call. CDR3 sequence reads: CASSFQNTEAFF. CDR3 in DNA: TGTGCCAGCAGCTTCCAGAACACTGAAGCTTTCTTT.